The rows below give T cell receptor beta chains drawn from one sample of a study of blood T cells in healthy people across ages. TCRdb re-called the 5' RACE reads with MiXCR, one entry per CDR3 protein. The sample holds around 500,000 distinct CDR3 sequences, roughly 48% seen once. The sample taken for sequencing was blood. These receptors all come from a man older than 75 in good health. Both conserved end residues are part of each CDR3. Each record gives: J gene, D gene, clone size, V gene, CDR3 DNA, CDR3 protein. D genes are given only for firm matches. Part of the rows lack a size; the others show once, few, many or a class for expanded clones.

TRBJ1-4 NA NA TRBV6-6 TGTGCCAGCAGTGACTCGAAGGGTGAAAAACTGTTTTTT CASSDSKGEKLFF
TRBJ2-1 NA few TRBV7-8 TGTGCCAGCAGCCCACATACCGTATCAGGGCACTACAATGAGCAGTTCTTC CASSPHTVSGHYNEQFF
TRBJ2-1 NA NA TRBV7-9 TGTGCTAGCAGCCAAAAGCTGCGGGGTGGGGACAATGAGCAGTTCTTC CASSQKLRGGDNEQFF
TRBJ2-7 NA NA TRBV25-1 TGTGCCAGCAGTGATGTCCCCTCGCCCCCAAATGAGCAGTACTTC CASSDVPSPPNEQYF
TRBJ2-6 TRBD1 NA TRBV29-1 TGCAGCGTGGGACAGGGGGCTGCTGGGGCCAACGTCCTGACTTTC CSVGQGAAGANVLTF
TRBJ2-3 NA NA TRBV29-1 TGCAGCGTTGCGGAGCGTGACAGGCTCACAGATACGCAGTATTTT CSVAERDRLTDTQYF
TRBJ1-2 TRBD1 NA TRBV5-6 TGTGCCAGCAGTCGCCGGGCGACAGGGGGGGGTGTTAACTATGGCTACACCTTC CASSRRATGGGVNYGYTF
TRBJ1-2 NA NA TRBV7-3 TGTGCCAGCAGCTTGGGGCCAATCAACAGGATAGCTAACTATGGCTACACCTTC CASSLGPINRIANYGYTF
TRBJ1-2 TRBD1 NA TRBV7-9 TGTGCCAGCAGCTCATTGACAGGGGTGCATGGCTACACCTTC CASSSLTGVHGYTF
TRBJ2-1 NA NA TRBV4-3 TGCGCCAGCAGCCAAGCCGGAGGTAGCTCGGCTTACAATGAGCAGTTCTTC CASSQAGGSSAYNEQFF
TRBJ2-7 NA NA TRBV25-1 TGTGCCAGCAGTGAATATCGAGGGGTTTACGAGCAGTACTTC CASSEYRGVYEQYF
TRBJ2-3 TRBD1 NA TRBV12-3/TRBV12-4 TGTGCCAGCAGTGTAGGACAGGGCGTAGATACGCAGTATTTT CASSVGQGVDTQYF
TRBJ1-2 TRBD1 NA TRBV20-1 TGCAGTGCTGTGGACAGGGGACGGGGTGGCTACACCTTC CSAVDRGRGGYTF
TRBJ2-3 NA few TRBV20-1 TGCAGTGCAAGGGGGGCCGCCAGGGCAATAGATACGCAGTATTTT CSARGAARAIDTQYF
TRBJ2-5 TRBD2 NA TRBV9 TGTGCCAGCAGCGTAGCTGGCGGGGGGCCTTGGGAGCGGTACTTC CASSVAGGGPWERYF
TRBJ2-5 TRBD2 NA TRBV6-2/TRBV6-3 TGTGCCAGCAGTCTTTTAGCGGGGATACAAGAGACCCAGTACTTC CASSLLAGIQETQYF
TRBJ2-5 TRBD2 few TRBV3-1 TGTGCCAGCAGCCATTCAAGCCTAGCGGGGTTCCAAGAGACCCAGTACTTC CASSHSSLAGFQETQYF
TRBJ2-1 TRBD2 once TRBV20-1 TGCAGTGCCCAGACGGGGGGTGCCATTAATGAGCAGTTCTTC CSAQTGGAINEQFF
TRBJ2-7 NA NA TRBV28 TGTGCCAGCAGTTCCGGAGGGGCAGGGGCACCCTACGAGCAGTACTTC CASSSGGAGAPYEQYF
TRBJ2-3 TRBD1 few TRBV5-1 TGCGCCAGCAGCGAGACAGGGGAGCCGGGGGCTATCACAGATACGCAGTATTTT CASSETGEPGAITDTQYF
TRBJ2-3 NA NA TRBV6-1 TGTGCCAGCGTACGGGAGTGGGGCACAGATACGCAGTATTTT CASVREWGTDTQYF
TRBJ2-3 NA few TRBV5-1 TGCGCCAGCAGGCCACGGGCTACCATTCGAGGCACAGATACGCAGTATTTT CASRPRATIRGTDTQYF